This TCR beta chain was sequenced during a study of blood T cell repertoires in COVID-19. Study summary: The origin of the acute and convalescent COVID-19 samples was the United States, Italy and Spain.

The CDR3 totals 14 residues. V gave up 3 bases and J gave up 2 bases, with 13 bases separating them. The V gene's germline CDR1 is SQVTM and CDR2 ANQGSEA. Method: immunoSEQ multiplex PCR; TCRdb's copy keeps in-frame clones and lacks some. The repertoire includes 300,000 to 450,000 clones, 81% of them detected once, and over 0.95% sits in the top ten. Sequenced: peripheral blood. The chain recombines TRBV29-1 with TRBJ2-5; D unclear. The origin of this receptor is a human donor with acute or convalescent COVID-19. The donor label of this sample is uncertain. The CDR3 DNA reads as TGCAGCGTTGACCCTGAGAGGAGTCAAGAGACCCAGTACTTC. Translated, it gives CSVDPERSQETQYF.